The rows below give T cell receptor beta chains drawn from one sample of a study of OX40 agonist ivuxolimab in advanced cancers. Assay: immunoSEQ multiplex PCR; the TCRdb copy retains only in-frame clones and omits some. This sample has 60,000 to 65,000 clones, with 80% to 90% found just once. This sample comprised CD4+ or CD8+ T cells sorted from blood, obtained in a trial of the OX40 agonist ivuxolimab. These receptors were taken from an adult with an advanced solid tumor such as melanoma, head and neck, liver or kidney cancer. Both conserved end residues are part of each CDR3. D genes are given only for firm matches. Rows give clone size only sometimes, using once, few, many, or a class for an expanded clone.

J gene | CDR3 length | D gene | V gene | clone size | CDR3 DNA | CDR3 protein
TRBJ2-7 | 16 | TRBD2 | TRBV5-1 | once | TGCGCCAGCAGAACCGGGACTAGCGGGAGTCGAGGCGAGCAGTACTTC | CASRTGTSGSRGEQYF
TRBJ1-3 | 16 | . | TRBV7-9 | . | TGTGCCAGCAGCTCACGAGGCGCCTCCTTTGGAAACACCATATATTTT | CASSSRGASFGNTIYF
TRBJ1-6 | 18 | TRBD1 | TRBV11-2 | . | TGTGCCAGCAGCTCAGAACAGGGGGCTTTCTCCTATAATTCACCCCTCCACTTT | CASSSEQGAFSYNSPLHF
TRBJ2-1 | 15 | . | TRBV5-1 | . | TGCGCCAGCAGCGGTGGGACACTCGCCTACAATGAGCAGTTCTTC | CASSGGTLAYNEQFF
TRBJ2-7 | 14 | TRBD2 | TRBV7-2 | . | TGTGCCAGCAGTCAACTAGCGGGAGGATCCGAGCAGTACTTC | CASSQLAGGSEQYF
TRBJ1-5 | 17 | . | TRBV7-9 | . | TGTGCCAGCAGCTTATTTTCATTCGGGAGGGAGGATCAGCCCCAGCATTTT | CASSLFSFGREDQPQHF
TRBJ2-7 | 12 | . | TRBV28 | . | TGTGCCAGCAGTTTATTGAATTACGAGCAGTACTTC | CASSLLNYEQYF
TRBJ1-3 | 11 | TRBD1 | TRBV29-1 | . | TGCAGCGGGGGACAGGGAAACACCATATATTTT | CSGGQGNTIYF
TRBJ2-2 | 14 | . | TRBV4-1 | few | TGCGCCAGCAGCCAAGATCTGAGAATAAGGGAGCTGTTTTTT | CASSQDLRIRELFF
TRBJ2-3 | 11 | . | TRBV11-2 | . | TGTGCCAGCAGCCCGGGACATACGCAGTATTTT | CASSPGHTQYF
TRBJ2-1 | 17 | . | TRBV4-1 | once | TGCGCCAGCAGCCAGGCCCCCGGGTCCTCGGCATACAATGAGCAGTTCTTC | CASSQAPGSSAYNEQFF
TRBJ1-5 | 15 | . | TRBV5-1 | . | TGCGCCAGCAGCTTGTTTGACAGCTCTAATCAGCCCCAGCATTTT | CASSLFDSSNQPQHF
TRBJ2-7 | 15 | . | TRBV15 | once | TGTGCCACCAGCAGAGGGGCTCCCAGAGACTACGAGCAGTACTTC | CATSRGAPRDYEQYF
TRBJ2-1 | 14 | TRBD2 | TRBV7-9 | . | TGTGCCAGCAGCTTTGCTAGCGGCTACAATGAGCAGTTCTTC | CASSFASGYNEQFF
TRBJ2-1 | 13 | . | TRBV7-2 | . | TGTGCCAGCAGCCTAGGACGGCACAATGAGCAGTTCTTC | CASSLGRHNEQFF
TRBJ2-1 | 12 | . | TRBV6-6 | . | TGTGCCAGCAGTTCCCCCCAGGGCCTGCAGTTCTTC | CASSSPQGLQFF
TRBJ2-3 | 16 | . | TRBV9 | . | TGTGCCAGCAGCGCATCGAGCGGGCATGGCACAGATACGCAGTATTTT | CASSASSGHGTDTQYF
TRBJ2-1 | 16 | . | TRBV4-1 | . | TGCGCCAGCAGCCCCCGAGCGGGTCGCTCCTACAATGAGCAGTTCTTC | CASSPRAGRSYNEQFF
TRBJ2-7 | 14 | . | TRBV5-4 | . | TGTGCCAGCAGCTTAGGTGTCGCCGAGGACGAGCAGTACTTC | CASSLGVAEDEQYF
TRBJ1-5 | 15 | TRBD1 | TRBV4-1 | . | TGCGCCAGCAGCCTCTGGACAGGGCGGAATCAGCCCCAGCATTTT | CASSLWTGRNQPQHF
TRBJ1-5 | 17 | . | TRBV5-1 | . | TGCGCCAGCAGCCCAGGACTAACTGAATGGGGCAATCAGCCCCAGCATTTT | CASSPGLTEWGNQPQHF
TRBJ2-3 | 15 | TRBD2 | TRBV9 | . | TGTGCCAGCAGCGTAAGGCGGGAGGGCACAGATACGCAGTATTTT | CASSVRREGTDTQYF
TRBJ1-4 | 14 | . | TRBV2 | . | TGTGCCAGCAGTGACAGGACGGATAATGAAAAACTGTTTTTT | CASSDRTDNEKLFF
TRBJ2-5 | 14 | TRBD1 | TRBV5-6 | . | TGTGCCAGCACGCAGGGACAGGGCCAAGAGACCCAGTACTTC | CASTQGQGQETQYF
TRBJ2-2 | 14 | . | TRBV18 | . | TGTGCCAGCTCACCACCAGGCAGGACCGGGGAGCTGTTTTTT | CASSPPGRTGELFF
TRBJ2-3 | 17 | . | TRBV7-9 | . | TGTGCCAGCAGCTTTGGGCTAGCTCGTCGCAGCACAGATACGCAGTATTTT | CASSFGLARRSTDTQYF